This T cell receptor (beta chain) was captured in a study of identical twins. Study-wide results and limits: Compared with unrelated sharing, twin-shared out-of-frame alpha sequences had more low-probability sequences. The conclusions drew on cross-sectional statistical analysis instead of tracking the same donors.

There are a few counts of this clonotype. The antigen is not known. CDR3 length: 15 residues. The V and J ends lost 2 bases and 0 bases respectively, with 12 bases between them. Germline CDR1 is SGHRS and CDR2 is YFSETQ. Template switching added a universal primer site, and cDNA bore unique molecular identifiers. TCRdb re-derived calls from the 5' RACE reads in MiXCR, one entry per CDR3 protein. The sample holds 1.5 million to 2 million distinct CDR3 sequences, about 32% seen once. The donors were all healthy and Caucasian. The specimen sequenced was cord blood. The chain links TRBV5-1 to TRBJ2-7; D remains ambiguous. This clonotype originated in a newborn girl in good health. The CDR3 DNA follows: TGCGCCAGCAGCTTCAGGTCGGCGAGCTCCTACGAGCAGTACTTC. It codes for CASSFRSASSYEQYF. Full variable domain (outside the CDR3, taken from reference TRBV5-1 and TRBJ2-7): KAGVTQTPRYLIKTRGQQVTLSCSPISGHRSVSWYQQTPGQGLQFLFEYFSETQRNKGNFPGRFSGRQFSNSRSEMNVSTLELGDSALYLCASSFRSASSYEQYFGPGTRLTVT.